This is a list of T cell receptor beta chains from one sample in a study of blood T cell repertoires in COVID-19. Assay used: immunoSEQ multiplex PCR; TCRdb lists only in-frame clones, some missing. The sample contains some 110,000 clones, roughly 86% of which appear only once. The sequenced sample consisted of peripheral blood. These receptors came from a man aged 35-49 years with acute or convalescent COVID-19. Both conserved end residues are part of each CDR3. The D gene is left open where the match is weak. Only some rows state a clone size, as once, few, many or a class for expanded clones.

clone_size j_call v_call d_call cdr3_nt cdr3_aa
NA TRBJ1-1 TRBV15 NA TGTGCCACCAGCAGAGATTATACAGGGACTGAAGCTTTCTTT CATSRDYTGTEAFF
NA TRBJ2-5 TRBV19 TRBD1 TGTGCCAGTAGTAAAGACAGGGAAGAGACCCAGTACTTC CASSKDREETQYF
NA TRBJ2-5 TRBV6-5 NA TGTGCCAGCACCCGGACAGTTCAAGAGACCCAGTACTTC CASTRTVQETQYF
NA TRBJ1-1 TRBV9 NA TGTGCCAGCAGCCTAGGGGTGGGTTCGGGCACTGAAGCTTTCTTT CASSLGVGSGTEAFF
NA TRBJ1-4 TRBV5-5 TRBD1 TGTGCCAGCAGCTCACAGGACAGGGGGAGTGAAAAACTGTTTTTT CASSSQDRGSEKLFF
many TRBJ1-5 TRBV7-2 TRBD1 TGTGCCAGCAGCTCGACAGGGGGCGACAATCAGCCCCAGCATTTT CASSSTGGDNQPQHF
NA TRBJ1-1 TRBV9 NA TGTGCCAGCAGCGTAGCTCCAGCGGGCACTGAAGCTTTCTTT CASSVAPAGTEAFF
NA TRBJ2-1 TRBV2 TRBD1 TGTGCCAGCAGCGAGGACAGGAACAATGAGCAGTTCTTC CASSEDRNNEQFF
NA TRBJ1-6 TRBV6-2/TRBV6-3 NA TGTGCCAGCAGTTACCCCAGGGGTTCACCCCTCCACTTT CASSYPRGSPLHF
NA TRBJ1-6 TRBV3-1/TRBV3-2 TRBD1 TGTGCCAGCAGCCAAGAAACAGGGGATAATTCACCCCTCCACTTT CASSQETGDNSPLHF
NA TRBJ2-5 TRBV11-3 NA TGTGCCAGCAGCCTTTCCAGCCAAGAGACCCAGTACTTC CASSLSSQETQYF
NA TRBJ2-7 TRBV7-9 NA TGTGCCAGCAGTCCCGACAGCCAGGTGGGGTTTGGGCAGTACTTC CASSPDSQVGFGQYF
NA TRBJ2-7 TRBV4-1 NA TGCGCCAGTAGGCGGGACTTTAACTACGAGCAGTACTTC CASRRDFNYEQYF
NA TRBJ1-1 TRBV27 TRBD1 TGTGCCAGCAGCACCGACAGGGTCAACACTGAAGCTTTCTTT CASSTDRVNTEAFF
NA TRBJ2-1 TRBV5-5 TRBD1 TGTGCCAGCAGCTTGAGACAGGGGATGAATGAGCAGTTCTTC CASSLRQGMNEQFF
NA TRBJ2-1 TRBV9 TRBD2 TGTGCCAGCAGCGTAGAAAATCTAGCGGGGGGGCGCAATGAGCAGTTCTTC CASSVENLAGGRNEQFF
NA TRBJ1-2 TRBV5-8 TRBD1 TGTGCCAGCAGCCCCGATGGGACAGGCTTTTTTGCTGGCTACACCTTC CASSPDGTGFFAGYTF